One sample yielded the 4 T cell receptor beta chains listed below, sequenced in a study of blood T cell repertoires in COVID-19. The table came from immunoSEQ multiplex PCR; TCRdb's copy has only in-frame clones and leaves some out. The sample consists of around 150,000 clones, 75% to 85% of them appearing once. Sequenced material: peripheral blood. These receptor sequences come from a woman aged 80 or older with active or convalescent COVID-19.

This sequence joins TRBV19 and TRBJ2-5; TRBD2 is a possible D gene (5 bases). The CDR3 runs to 12 residues. V was cut by 8 bases and J by 5 bases, with 12 bases left in between. The germline CDR1 and CDR2 sequences are LNHDA and SQIVND (reference sequence). The CDR3 loop is CASSPSGETQYF. In nucleotides, the CDR3 is TGTGCCAGTTCCCCTTCGGGGGAGACCCAGTACTTC.

The chain uses TRBV30 and TRBJ1-5; maybe TRBD1 (6 bases). There are 14 residues in the CDR3. V dropped 0 bases and J dropped 4 bases, with 10 bases sitting between them. CDR1 is GTSNPN and CDR2 is SVGIG in the germline V gene (reference sequence). This chain's CDR3 is CAWSVFTGNQPQHF. In nucleotides, the CDR3 is TGTGCCTGGAGTGTCTTCACAGGGAATCAGCCCCAGCATTTT.

The CDR3 nucleotides are TGTGCCTGGAGTGATTCACTTTGGCAGCCCCAGCATTTT. It translates to CAWSDSLWQPQHF. The V gene is TRBV30, the J gene TRBJ1-5; the D is unclear. The CDR3 spans 13 residues. The ends were cut back, 1 base at V and 7 bases at J, with 11 bases in the middle. CDR1 GTSNPN and CDR2 SVGIG come from the germline V gene (reference sequence).

This chain joins TRBV28 and TRBJ1-1, with TRBD1 as a possible D gene (6 bases). The length of the CDR3 is 16 residues. Trimming took off 5 bases at V and 5 bases at J, with 21 bases between the two ends. Germline V gene sequence: CDR1 MDHEN, CDR2 SYDVKM. The CDR3 sequence is CASSINRDSVITEAFF. The CDR3 DNA reads TGTGCCAGCAGTATAAACAGGGATTCCGTTATTACTGAAGCTTTCTTT.